This T cell receptor beta chain emerged from a study of shared clonotypes between healthy human individuals. This CDR3 spans 12 amino acids. In germline, CDR1 is LNHDA, CDR2 SQIVND (reference sequence). Trimming took 6 bases from V and 1 from J, leaving 5 bases between them. Assay: immunoSEQ multiplex PCR; the TCRdb copy retains only in-frame clones and omits some. The profile shows fewer than 650,000 clones, 70% to 80% of them singletons. The sequence was obtained from a woman aged 40 to 50 in good health. Some clones in this sample may be carry-over from other donors' samples. V is TRBV19 and J is TRBJ2-3, with no clear D. The sequenced sample was PBMCs. CDR3 amino acids: CASSEGTDTQYF. In DNA form, the CDR3 reads TGTGCCAGTAGCGAGGGCACAGATACGCAGTATTTT.